A single sample is the source of the 22 T cell receptor beta chains below, sequenced in a study of T cell repertoires in cytomegalovirus infection. One entry per CDR3 protein results from TCRdb running MiXCR on the reads. The repertoire holds about 110,000 distinct CDR3 sequences, with roughly a tenth as singletons. For these TCRs, the target antigens are not known. Sequencing was done on a sample of PBMCs, sequenced either directly or after in vitro stimulation (not recorded which). The source is a human donor in good health (CMV status not recorded). Some clones in this sample may be carry-over from other donors' samples.

This clonotype was recorded at least ten times. The chain is built from TRBV28 and TRBJ1-1, with D maybe TRBD1 (5 bases). The CDR3 sequence is 13 residues long. Trimming removed 2 bases at V and 4 bases at J, with 8 bases between. Germline CDR1 is MDHEN and CDR2 is SYDVKM. DNA of the CDR3: TGTGCCAGCAGTTTACCTCAGGGCACTGAAGCTTTCTTT. It encodes CASSLPQGTEAFF.

The rearrangement joins TRBV20-1 to TRBJ2-3, with a tentative D call TRBD2 (5 bases). The V end lost 7 bases, the J end lost 2 bases, and 13 bases lay between the germline ends. The V gene's germline CDR1 is DFQATT and CDR2 SNEGSKA (reference sequence). The CDR3 spans 13 residues. CDR3 in DNA: TGCAGTGTTATAGCGCTCCTCACAGATACGCAGTATTTT. It codes for CSVIALLTDTQYF.

The chain uses TRBV28 and TRBJ1-2; tentatively, D is TRBD1 (5 bases). With 3 bases removed from V and 4 bases from J, the gap between germline ends came to 15 bases. Germline assignment: CDR1 MDHEN and CDR2 SYDVKM. This CDR3 is built from 15 residues. This CDR3 reads CASSFRASGLYGYTF. The CDR3 nucleotides are TGTGCCAGCAGTTTTCGGGCATCGGGACTCTATGGCTACACCTTC.

This clonotype was counted many times. The chain employs TRBV7-2 and TRBJ2-7, with 9 bases matching TRBD2. The CDR3 is 14 amino acids. V lost 1 base and J lost 12; bases outside the gene matches: 10. Per the germline V gene, CDR1 is SGHTA and CDR2 is FQGNSA. In DNA form, the CDR3 reads TGTGCCAGCAGCTTAGTCCGGCGGGAGGGCCAGGCGTACTTC. Translated: CASSLVRREGQAYF.

This rearrangement joins TRBV20-1 to TRBJ1-2, with a weak D call TRBD1 (6 bases). Trimming removed 2 bases at V and 6 bases at J, with 13 bases between. The germline gives CDR1 DFQATT, CDR2 SNEGSKA (reference sequence). There are 13 residues in the CDR3. The CDR3 sequence is CSARLQGRHGYTF. The CDR3 region has the DNA TGCAGTGCTAGATTACAGGGAAGGCATGGCTACACCTTC.

This clonotype has only a few counts. The V gene is TRBV23-1, the J gene TRBJ2-1, with D possibly being TRBD1 or TRBD2 (5 bases each). TRBV23-1 is given ORF status, its function remaining uncertain. V lost 4 bases, J lost 0 bases, and 19 bases lay in between. The CDR3 is made up of 18 amino acids. CDR3 protein: CASSPPMSPGSSYNEQFF. CDR3 sequence (DNA): TGCGCCAGCAGTCCCCCCATGAGTCCAGGGAGCTCCTACAATGAGCAGTTCTTC.

V usage is TRBV28 and J usage is TRBJ2-3, with D possibly being TRBD2 (5 bases). The CDR3 totals 13 residues. Germline CDR1 and CDR2: MDHEN and SYDVKM. Trimming took off 7 bases at V and 6 bases at J, with 14 bases between the two ends. The CDR3 here is CASTGLSHDTQYF. The DNA of the CDR3 is TGTGCCAGCACTGGACTGAGCCACGATACGCAGTATTTT.

This clonotype was seen many times. The chain couples TRBV28 to TRBJ2-7; D possibly matches TRBD1 or TRBD2 (7 bases each). Germline assignment: CDR1 MDHEN and CDR2 SYDVKM. The CDR3 covers 15 residues. The V end lost 6 bases, the J end lost 2 bases, and 17 bases lay between the germline ends. The CDR3 reads CASSQGGRSAYEQYF. DNA for the CDR3: TGTGCCAGCAGCCAGGGGGGGCGCAGTGCCTACGAGCAGTACTTC.

This clonotype was counted many times. The chain links TRBV12-3 or TRBV12-4 to TRBJ2-2, with 10 bases aligning to TRBD2. The trim removed 2 bases at V and 7 bases at J, leaving 7 bases unmatched. The CDR3 spans 16 residues. CDR3 sequence reads: CASSLILAGAGGELFF. The CDR3 coding sequence is TGTGCCAGCAGTTTAATCCTAGCGGGAGCGGGCGGGGAGCTGTTTTTT.

There are a few counts of this clonotype. The chain employs TRBV11-3 and TRBJ2-5; D tentatively reads TRBD1 or TRBD2 (5 bases each). V lost 1 base and J 1 base, leaving 16 bases between the germline ends. Germline V gives CDR1 SGHNT, CDR2 YENEEA. This CDR3 spans 17 amino acids. The CDR3 DNA is TGTGCCAGCAGCTTAGGGGGACCCGGACGAGGCCAAGAGACCCAGTACTTC. Encoded protein: CASSLGGPGRGQETQYF.

This clonotype turned up a few times. The genes are TRBV6-5 and TRBJ1-2; no clear D gene. Trimming removed 6 bases at V and 5 bases at J, with 7 bases between. Germline values: CDR1 MNHEY, CDR2 SVGAGI. The CDR3 extends over 11 amino acids. CDR3: CASRNVYGYTF. The CDR3 DNA follows: TGTGCCAGCAGGAACGTGTATGGCTACACCTTC.

The V gene is TRBV28, the J gene TRBJ1-1; 8 nucleotides line up with TRBD1. Trimming cost V 4 bases and J 1 base; bases outside gene matches: 5. The CDR3 length is 15 residues. Germline V gene sequence: CDR1 MDHEN, CDR2 SYDVKM. The CDR3 DNA reads as TGTGCCAGCAGTTCCCCGACAGGGGCGAACACTGAAGCTTTCTTT. Encoded protein: CASSSPTGANTEAFF.

This clonotype was recorded at least ten times. The genes are TRBV7-8 and TRBJ2-5; D perhaps matches TRBD1 (6 bases). This CDR3 has 15 amino acids. In germline, CDR1 is SGHVS, CDR2 FQNEAQ. V was pared by 4 bases and J by 1 base, with 13 bases between. CDR3 bases: TGTGCCAGCAGCTCGGGATTCAGGGGCCAAGAGACCCAGTACTTC. Its protein product is CASSSGFRGQETQYF.

Ten or more counts support this clonotype. The chain uses TRBV7-2 and TRBJ2-2; TRBD2 might be the D (6 bases). Trimming pared 3 bases from V and 6 bases from J, leaving 14 bases between. The CDR3 runs 15 residues. From germline, CDR1 is SGHTA and CDR2 FQGNSA. The CDR3 spells CASSFAGRVAGELFF. For the CDR3, the DNA is TGTGCCAGCAGCTTTGCGGGAAGAGTCGCCGGGGAGCTGTTTTTT.

This clonotype came up a few times. The chain combines TRBV11-3 with TRBJ2-6; the match to TRBD2 covers 7 bases. V lost 1 base, J lost 0 bases, and 3 bases stayed unmatched. Germline V gives CDR1 SGHNT, CDR2 YENEEA. The length of the CDR3 is 17 residues. The CDR3 region has the DNA TGTGCCAGCAGCTTAGGAGCGGGAACCTCTGGGGCCAACGTCCTGACTTTC. Translating it yields CASSLGAGTSGANVLTF.

This clonotype was counted ten times or more. V and J are TRBV7-2 and TRBJ2-7; 11 nucleotides agree with TRBD2. CDR3 length: 15 amino acids. V lost 4 bases to trimming and J lost 4 bases; unmatched junction nucleotides: 6. CDR1 is SGHTA and CDR2 is FQGNSA in the germline V gene. The CDR3 DNA follows: TGTGCCAGCAGCTCTTCTAGCGGGGGGACTTACGAGCAGTACTTC. Translation gives CASSSSSGGTYEQYF.

The CDR3 is CASSQQTGGGGEQFF. CDR3 sequence (DNA): TGCGCCAGCAGCCAACAGACCGGCGGGGGCGGGGAGCAGTTCTTC. This rearrangement joins TRBV4-3 to TRBJ2-1; weak D call: TRBD2 (7 bases). The ends were cut back, 2 bases at V and 10 bases at J, with 18 bases in the middle. CDR1 is LGHNA and CDR2 is YSLEER in the germline V gene. The CDR3 consists of 15 residues.

A few counts support this clonotype. V usage is TRBV19 and J usage is TRBJ1-1; D is uncertain. V was shortened by 8 bases and J by 8 bases, with 15 bases between the two germline ends. The CDR3 is 12 amino acids. Germline V gives CDR1 LNHDA, CDR2 SQIVND (reference sequence). The chain's CDR3 is CASLRGVTEAFF. CDR3 nucleotide sequence: TGTGCCAGTCTCCGTGGGGTCACAGAAGCTTTCTTT.

This clonotype was observed many times. CDR3 residues: CASIPIGTDTQYF. Written as DNA, the CDR3 is TGTGCCAGCATCCCGATCGGGACAGATACGCAGTATTTT. This chain links TRBV5-5 with TRBJ2-3; D gene ambiguous. With 6 bases removed from V and 3 bases from J, the gap between germline ends came to 11 bases. Germline V gene data show CDR1 as SGHKS and CDR2 as YYEKEE (reference sequence). The CDR3 is made up of 13 amino acids.

The genes are TRBV28 and TRBJ1-5, with D perhaps TRBD1 (5 bases). This CDR3 region has 12 residues. Germline assignment: CDR1 MDHEN and CDR2 SYDVKM. Trimming removed 6 bases from V and 8 bases from J, with 11 bases in between. The CDR3 here is CASRSRGEPQHF. The CDR3 DNA sequence: TGTGCCAGCAGATCGAGAGGGGAGCCCCAGCATTTT.

This clonotype was counted ten times or more. This chain links TRBV5-6 with TRBJ1-4; D is ambiguous. CDR1 is SGHDT and CDR2 is YYEEEE in the germline V gene. The CDR3 spans 15 residues. With 4 bases removed from V and 5 bases from J, the gap between germline ends came to 15 bases. CDR3 in amino acids: CASSPMRAPNEKLFF. CDR3 DNA: TGTGCCAGCAGCCCCATGAGGGCTCCAAATGAAAAACTGTTTTTT.

Only a few counts were recorded for this clonotype. The rearrangement joins TRBV6-6 to TRBJ2-1; D is unclear. V shed 6 bases and J shed 8 bases, with 8 bases lying between them. This CDR3 contains 11 residues. Germline V gene sequence: CDR1 MNHNY, CDR2 SVGAGI (reference sequence). CDR3 in DNA: TGTGCCAGCAGCCAAGGGTATGAGCAGTTCTTC. It is translated as CASSQGYEQFF.